The clone carrying this TCR beta chain has ten or more counts. Its antigen is still unknown. The source of the sample is a study of CD8 T cells in ankylosing spondylitis. Study conclusions and caveats: Seemingly characteristic of ankylosing spondylitis blood was a TCR beta motif consisting of eight highly homologous variants. Disease-linked clones reportedly showed significant enrichment in matched ankylosing spondylitis synovial fluid. Disease-linked clones proved CD8+ and comparatively uncommon in peripheral blood.

The CDR3 has 14 amino acids. V gave up 7 bases and J gave up 4 bases, with 14 bases separating them. Molecular-barcoded quantitative 5'-RACE produced these TCR beta libraries. TCRdb reprocessed the 5' RACE reads with MiXCR, giving one entry per CDR3 protein. The sample shows more than 150,000 distinct CDR3 sequences, roughly 12% of them seen only once. The origin of this receptor is a male donor with ankylosing spondylitis or in good health (not recorded which). V is TRBV12-3 or TRBV12-4 and J is TRBJ2-1; D is undetermined. The sequencing sample was made of blood, either unsorted or a sorted T cell fraction (not recorded which). The chain's CDR3 is CASIPDEDYNEQFF. The CDR3 DNA follows: TGTGCCAGCATCCCGGACGAGGATTACAATGAGCAGTTCTTC.